These 22 T cell receptor beta chains came from one sample sequenced in a study of blood T cell repertoires in COVID-19. Only in-frame clones appear in the TCRdb table, and some are missing; sequencing was by immunoSEQ multiplex PCR. The sample consists of 68,000 or so clones, over 80% of them appearing once. The specimen sequenced was peripheral blood. The receptors originated from a human donor in a cohort sampled during active COVID-19.

The V and J genes are TRBV19 and TRBJ1-5; TRBD1 aligns across 9 bases. J gave up 7 bases and V 6 bases, and 10 bases lay outside the gene matches. The CDR3 spans 15 residues. Germline V gene sequence: CDR1 LNHDA, CDR2 SQIVND (reference sequence). The CDR3 DNA reads as TGTGCCAGTAGACAGGGACAGGGTGGGCGGCAGCCCCAGCATTTT. It translates to CASRQGQGGRQPQHF.

The V and J genes are TRBV5-1 and TRBJ1-1, with TRBD1 identical over 9 bases. V shed 5 bases and J 2 bases; nucleotides not matched to a gene: 13. Germline lookup yields CDR1 SGHRS and CDR2 YFSETQ. This CDR3 spans 17 amino acids. The CDR3, as DNA: TGCGCCAGCAGGCTCCAGGGACAGGGCCTTTCAAACACTGAAGCTTTCTTT. Its protein is CASRLQGQGLSNTEAFF.

This clone was observed a single time. The genes are TRBV6-4 and TRBJ2-1, with 8 nucleotides matching TRBD1. Germline V gene data show CDR1 as MRHNA and CDR2 as SNTAGT. The CDR3 contains 15 residues. The J segment lost 4 bases and the V segment lost 5 bases, leaving 7 bases of the junction unmatched. The CDR3 DNA follows: TGTGCCAGCAGTCCCGGGACAGGTTCTTACAATGAGCAGTTCTTC. The encoded protein is CASSPGTGSYNEQFF.

The chain employs TRBV7-3 and TRBJ2-1, with TRBD1 as a possible D gene (5 bases). The V gene's germline CDR1 is SGHTA and CDR2 FQGTGA. Trimming took off 5 bases at V and 9 bases at J, with 11 bases between the two ends. There are 12 residues in the CDR3. CDR3 loop: CASSRTGAEQFF. The CDR3 coding sequence is TGTGCCAGCAGCAGAACAGGAGCTGAGCAGTTCTTC.

The gene calls are TRBV6-6 and TRBJ1-4; a weak D match, TRBD1 (6 bases). This CDR3 is built from 13 residues. The ends were cut back, 7 bases at V and 12 bases at J, with 18 bases in the middle. Germline V gene lookup returns CDR1 MNHNY and CDR2 SVGAGI (reference sequence). CDR3 coding DNA: TGTGCCAGCACCGAAACAGGGAAGCAAGAACTGTTTTTT. It translates to CASTETGKQELFF.

This clone was counted only a few times. The CDR3 sequence is CATSGGLGRSNEQFF. Here the CDR3 DNA reads TGTGCCACCAGTGGGGGACTTGGGCGCAGCAATGAGCAGTTCTTC. The genes are TRBV24-1 and TRBJ2-1; possibly TRBD2 for D (6 bases). The V gene's germline CDR1 is KGHDR and CDR2 SFDVKD. V was cut by 5 bases and J by 6 bases, with 16 bases left in between. This CDR3 comprises 15 residues.

This clone was detected only a few times. An end of the junction differs from the germline gene, which may be a read error. V gene TRBV25-1 combines with J gene TRBJ2-1; TRBD1 matches at 8 bases. This CDR3 region has 17 residues. The V gene's germline CDR1 is MGHDK and CDR2 SYGVNS. The CDR3 DNA is TGTGCCAGCAGTCAATACTGGGACAGGAGCTCCTACAATGAGCAGTTCTTC. It codes for CASSQYWDRSSYNEQFF. Full variable domain (remainder filled in from reference TRBV25-1 and TRBJ2-1): EADIYQTPRYLVIGTGKKITLECSQTMGHDKMYWYQQDPGMELHLIHYSYGVNSTEKGDLSSESTVSRIRTEHFPLTLESARPSHTSQYLCASSQYWDRSSYNEQFFGPGTRLTVL.

The count of this clone is one. The junction does not match germline at one end; this may be a read error. The chain is built from TRBV9 and TRBJ2-7; no firm D call. Germline CDR1 and CDR2: SGDLS and YYNGEE. The CDR3 contains 16 residues. The CDR3 spells CASSVAGATPSSEQYF. As DNA, the CDR3 is TGTGCCAGCAGCGTAGCTGGAGCGACCCCCTCCTCCGAGCAGTACTTC.

This chain uses TRBV4-1 with TRBJ1-2; 8 positions match TRBD1. V shed 2 bases, J shed 0 bases, and the junction held 2 bases outside the gene matches. This CDR3 is built from 15 residues. Germline CDR1 is MGHRA and CDR2 is YSYEKL. CDR3 nucleotides: TGCGCCAGCAGCCAATGGACAGGGACTAACTATGGCTACACCTTC. This translates into CASSQWTGTNYGYTF.

The chain uses TRBV7-9 and TRBJ1-1, with D tentatively TRBD1 (5 bases). The CDR3 is made up of 15 amino acids. V was cut by 5 bases and J by 1 base, with 14 bases left in between. The germline CDR1 and CDR2 sequences are SEHNR and FQNEAQ (reference sequence). The CDR3 sequence: CASSPLGQGNTEAFF. The CDR3 DNA is TGTGCCAGCAGCCCCTTGGGGCAGGGGAACACTGAAGCTTTCTTT.

The chain carries TRBV5-4 and TRBJ2-2; tentative D call: TRBD1 (5 bases). V was clipped by 4 bases and J by 3 bases, with 13 bases between them. The CDR3 is 15 residues long. The germline V gene has CDR1 SGHNT and CDR2 YYREEE (reference sequence). CDR3 sequence reads: CASSPQGRHTGELFF. The CDR3 region has the DNA TGTGCCAGCAGCCCGCAGGGTAGGCACACCGGGGAGCTGTTTTTT.

The rearrangement links TRBV6-5 to TRBJ1-1, with 9 bases aligning to TRBD1. V shed 2 bases, J shed 1 base, and the junction held 5 bases outside the gene matches. The CDR3 is 16 amino acids. Germline V gives CDR1 MNHEY, CDR2 SVGAGI. CDR3 sequence (DNA): TGTGCCAGCAGTTACCGGGACAGGGTAACGAACACTGAAGCTTTCTTT. Translated, it gives CASSYRDRVTNTEAFF.

This clone was seen a single time. V is TRBV19 and J is TRBJ1-5; perhaps TRBD1 as D (5 bases). The CDR3 sequence is 12 residues long. Deletions cut 8 bases from V and 4 bases from J, with 9 bases between. Germline V lookup: CDR1 LNHDA, CDR2 SQIVND (reference sequence). This chain's CDR3 is CASGGSNQPQHF. CDR3 coding DNA: TGTGCCAGTGGGGGGAGTAATCAGCCCCAGCATTTT.

J is TRBJ2-3 and V is TRBV5-5; TRBD2 agrees at 9 bases. J gave up 7 bases and V 0 bases, and 12 bases lay outside the gene matches. The CDR3 contains 17 residues. In germline, CDR1 is SGHKS, CDR2 YYEKEE (reference sequence). CDR3 bases: TGTGCCAGCAGCTTGGGTATGGCGCGGGGGGGCCCATATACGCAGTATTTT. Amino acid sequence: CASSLGMARGGPYTQYF.

The rearrangement links TRBV19 to TRBJ1-2, with D possibly being TRBD1 (5 bases). CDR1 and CDR2 (germline): LNHDA, SQIVND (reference sequence). This CDR3 has 14 amino acids. V was shortened by 5 bases and J by 0 bases, with 10 bases between the two germline ends. CDR3 in DNA: TGTGCCAGTAGTCAGGGTACCGCTAACTATGGCTACACCTTC. Amino acids: CASSQGTANYGYTF.

This chain connects TRBV2 to TRBJ1-2; 8 bases fit TRBD1. Germline V gives CDR1 SNHLY, CDR2 FYNNEI. Trimming cost V 5 bases and J 7 bases; bases outside gene matches: 6. The CDR3 extends over 13 amino acids. The CDR3 here is CASSWDRSTGYTF. CDR3 DNA: TGTGCCAGCAGTTGGGACAGGAGTACTGGCTACACCTTC.

The rearrangement links TRBV6-5 to TRBJ1-4, with D uncertain. Trimming cost V 8 bases and J 0 bases, with 13 bases left between them. Germline assignment: CDR1 MNHEY and CDR2 SVGAGI. The CDR3 length is 15 residues. The CDR3 sequence is CASQTPHSTNEKLFF. The CDR3 DNA is TGTGCCAGCCAAACCCCGCACTCAACTAATGAAAAACTGTTTTTT.

The chain links TRBV5-1 to TRBJ2-1; 7 nucleotides agree with TRBD2. V lost 1 base to trimming and J lost 4 bases; unmatched junction nucleotides: 5. Looked up from germline, CDR1 is SGHRS and CDR2 is YFSETQ. The CDR3 has 15 amino acids. The CDR3 spells CASSLSGGDYNEQFF. In DNA form, the CDR3 reads TGCGCCAGCAGCTTGTCTGGGGGGGATTACAATGAGCAGTTCTTC.

The genes are TRBV10-3 and TRBJ2-7; 11 bases match TRBD2. The ends lost 4 bases at V and 6 bases at J; junction bases unmatched: 5. From germline, CDR1 is ENHRY and CDR2 SYGVKD. This CDR3 contains 14 residues. The CDR3, as DNA: TGTGCCATCAGTGGTAGCGGGGGGGCCTTCGAGCAGTACTTC. Amino acids: CAISGSGGAFEQYF.

The genes are TRBV5-6 and TRBJ1-5; TRBD1 is a possible D gene (5 bases). The V and J ends lost 1 base and 4 bases respectively, with 6 bases between them. The CDR3 runs 13 residues. The germline V gene encodes CDR1 SGHDT and CDR2 YYEEEE. CDR3 sequence reads: CASSLSGNQPQHF. The CDR3 nucleotides are TGTGCCAGCAGCTTGTCAGGGAATCAGCCCCAGCATTTT.

V gene TRBV7-2 combines with J gene TRBJ2-5, with 8 nucleotides matching TRBD2. Looked up from germline, CDR1 is SGHTA and CDR2 is FQGNSA. V shed 2 bases, J shed 4 bases, and the junction held 6 bases outside the gene matches. The CDR3 sequence is 15 residues long. The CDR3: CASSLLAGGLETQYF. The CDR3 coding sequence is TGTGCCAGCAGCTTACTGGCGGGGGGACTAGAGACCCAGTACTTC.

The chain recombines TRBV5-1 with TRBJ2-1; the match to TRBD2 covers 8 bases. J lost 0 bases, V lost 2 bases, and 4 bases had no gene match. Germline CDR1 reads SGHRS; CDR2 reads YFSETQ. This CDR3 region has 16 residues. The CDR3 here is CASSFGGASSYNEQFF. DNA for the CDR3: TGCGCCAGCAGCTTCGGGGGGGCGAGCTCCTACAATGAGCAGTTCTTC.